These T cell receptor beta chains were read from a single sample in a study of neurological immune-mediated disorders. TCRdb re-called the 5' RACE reads with MiXCR, one entry per CDR3 protein. The data hold tens of thousands of distinct CDR3 sequences, with around 5.5% observed a single time. The sample comprised PBMCs. These receptor sequences come from a man aged 18 to 30 with multiple sclerosis. Both conserved end residues are part of each CDR3. The D gene is left open where the match is weak. The size entry is marked missing in some rows and otherwise reads once, few, many or a size class.

j_call v_call d_call clone_size cdr3_aa cdr3_nt
TRBJ1-2 TRBV5-1 TRBD1 - CASSLTLDRQHGYTF TGCGCCAGCAGCTTAACCTTGGACAGGCAGCATGGCTACACCTTC
TRBJ2-1 TRBV7-2 TRBD2 many CASSLDGGSIENEQFF TGTGCCAGCAGCTTAGACGGCGGGAGTATCGAGAATGAGCAGTTCTTC
TRBJ2-1 TRBV7-8 - many CASSLSSGRANNEQFF TGTGCCAGCAGCTTAAGCAGTGGCAGGGCGAACAATGAGCAGTTCTTC
TRBJ2-3 TRBV5-1 TRBD2 few CASSFGGLAGGSTDTQYF TGCGCCAGCAGCTTCGGGGGACTAGCGGGAGGAAGCACAGATACGCAGTATTTT
TRBJ2-5 TRBV7-3 - many CASSINTGRGETQYF TGTGCCAGCAGTATTAATACCGGACGGGGAGAGACCCAGTACTTC
TRBJ1-2 TRBV7-9 TRBD1 many CASSLRDREGYTF TGTGCCAGCAGCTTACGGGACAGGGAAGGCTACACCTTC
TRBJ1-4 TRBV7-8 - many CASSFNEKLFF TGTGCCAGCAGTTTTAATGAAAAACTGTTTTTT
TRBJ2-5 TRBV29-1 - many CSVSHSQETQYF TGCAGCGTTTCCCACTCCCAAGAGACCCAGTACTTC
TRBJ2-7 TRBV20-1 - many CSASTASYEQYF TGCAGTGCTAGTACAGCCTCCTACGAGCAGTACTTC
TRBJ1-1 TRBV9 TRBD1 many CASNQPGQGATEAFF TGTGCCAGCAACCAACCGGGACAGGGAGCCACTGAAGCTTTCTTT
TRBJ2-7 TRBV5-1 TRBD1 many CASSLAGDRGVYEQYF TGCGCCAGCAGCTTGGCCGGAGACAGGGGGGTCTACGAGCAGTACTTC
TRBJ2-3 TRBV20-1 - many CSATRPGRGTDTQYF TGCAGTGCTACGCGTCCGGGACGGGGCACAGATACGCAGTATTTT
TRBJ2-3 TRBV5-1 - many CASSPYSSSKGTDTQYF TGCGCCAGCAGTCCTTACTCTAGCTCTAAAGGCACAGATACGCAGTATTTT
TRBJ2-7 TRBV5-6 - many CASSLDSLYEQYF TGTGCCAGCAGCTTGGACAGCCTGTACGAGCAGTACTTC
TRBJ2-1 TRBV27 - many CASSLSRVSIGNEQFF TGTGCCAGCAGTTTAAGTAGGGTCTCTATCGGCAATGAGCAGTTCTTC
TRBJ2-5 TRBV27 - many CASSHQGRETQYF TGTGCCAGCAGTCATCAGGGAAGAGAGACCCAGTACTTC
TRBJ2-7 TRBV6-1 - many CASSPRYEQYF TGTGCCAGCAGTCCTCGCTACGAGCAGTACTTC
TRBJ2-2 TRBV6-4 - many CASSADTANTGELFF TGTGCCAGCAGTGCGGACACCGCGAACACCGGGGAGCTGTTTTTT
TRBJ2-6 TRBV7-8 TRBD1 many CASSSTDRGRFSGANVLTF TGTGCCAGCAGCTCGACCGACAGGGGCCGCTTCTCTGGGGCCAACGTCCTGACTTTC
TRBJ1-2 TRBV24-1 - many CATSDYGYDHGYTF TGTGCCACCAGTGATTATGGGTACGACCATGGCTACACCTTC
TRBJ2-7 TRBV12-3/TRBV12-4 TRBD1 many CASRSGGRAYEQYF TGTGCCAGCAGGTCAGGGGGCCGGGCCTACGAGCAGTACTTC
TRBJ1-5 TRBV11-1 - many CASRDHQPQHF TGTGCCAGCAGGGACCATCAGCCCCAGCATTTT
TRBJ2-3 TRBV7-9 - many CASSFEGARSNTQYF TGTGCCAGCAGCTTCGAAGGTGCCCGATCGAATACGCAGTATTTT
TRBJ2-7 TRBV15 - many CATSSRGAYEQYF TGTGCCACCAGCAGTCGAGGGGCGTACGAGCAGTACTTC
TRBJ2-7 TRBV5-1 - medium-sized CASSPRPLSYEQYF TGCGCCAGCAGCCCCCGTCCTCTTTCCTACGAGCAGTACTTC
TRBJ2-1 TRBV6-4 - many CASSDSSYNEQFF TGTGCCAGCAGTGACAGCTCCTACAATGAGCAGTTCTTC
TRBJ2-7 TRBV6-1 TRBD2 many CASSTTSESSYEQYF TGTGCCAGCAGTACGACTAGCGAGAGCTCCTACGAGCAGTACTTC
TRBJ2-3 TRBV10-1 TRBD1 many CASSLRTGGTDTQYF TGCGCCAGCAGTCTACGGACAGGGGGCACAGATACGCAGTATTTT
TRBJ1-5 TRBV20-1 TRBD1 many CSAQSWDRGPSNQPQNF TGCAGTGCACAGAGTTGGGACAGGGGACCTAGCAATCAGCCCCAGAATTTT
TRBJ1-4 TRBV20-1 - many CSARRGATNEKLFF TGCAGTGCTAGAAGGGGGGCAACTAATGAAAAACTGTTTTTT
TRBJ2-1 TRBV7-3 - many CASSLTRDNEQFF TGTGCCAGCAGCTTAACGCGAGACAATGAGCAGTTCTTC
TRBJ1-4 TRBV12-3/TRBV12-4 TRBD1 many CASSPRTGYLMGTNEKLFF TGTGCCAGCAGTCCCCGGACAGGGTACTTAATGGGGACTAATGAAAAACTGTTTTTT
TRBJ2-1 TRBV7-2 - many CASSWGVSYNEQFF TGTGCCAGCAGCTGGGGGGTATCCTACAATGAGCAGTTCTTC
TRBJ2-3 TRBV5-1 - many CASSLRLLTGEADTQYF TGCGCCAGCAGCTTGCGGTTATTGACGGGAGAGGCAGATACGCAGTATTTT
TRBJ2-4 TRBV20-1 - many CSAPRPGEYIQYF TGCAGTGCCCCCCGCCCGGGAGAATACATTCAGTACTTC
TRBJ1-1 TRBV10-3 - many CAISEDSYMNTEAFF TGTGCCATCAGTGAGGACAGCTACATGAACACTGAAGCTTTCTTT
TRBJ1-5 TRBV7-8 - - CASSLDGRETPLNQPQNF TGTGCCAGCAGCTTAGATGGCAGGGAGACACCCCTCAATCAGCCCCAGAATTTT
TRBJ2-2 TRBV27 TRBD2 many CASRGGRATGELFF TGTGCCAGCCGCGGGGGGCGCGCCACCGGGGAGCTGTTTTTT
TRBJ2-3 TRBV20-1 TRBD2 many CSARPAGNSLAASGDTQYF TGCAGTGCTAGGCCGGCAGGTAACTCACTAGCGGCCTCGGGAGATACGCAGTATTTT
TRBJ2-5 TRBV20-1 TRBD2 many CSARPGGQETQYF TGCAGTGCCAGACCGGGGGGCCAAGAGACCCAGTACTTC